This T cell receptor beta chain was retrieved from a study of cytomegalovirus exposure and HLA in healthy donors. Broader study findings: Researchers reported in a later analysis that a missense DCLRE1C variant was tied to TCR beta V- and J-gene trimming.

The CDR3 covers 13 residues. V shed 4 bases and J shed 1 base, with 11 bases lying between them. Per germline, CDR1 GTSNPN and CDR2 SVGIG (reference sequence). The PCR had 60 Vbeta and 13 Jbeta primers. Clones were sequenced by immunoSEQ multiplex PCR, and TCRdb holds only the in-frame ones, with some missing. The table includes more than 90,000 clones, around 75% detected once. Points on this clone: The target antigen is unknown.

The chain uses TRBV30 and TRBJ2-7; the D gene is possibly TRBD1 (6 bases). This receptor was identified in a woman in her thirties in good health and CMV-seronegative. Sequencing used PBMCs. CDR3 bases: TGTGCCTGGATGAGCCAGGGGTCCTACGAGCAGTACTTC. Its translation: CAWMSQGSYEQYF.